These 32 T cell receptor beta chains were sequenced from one sample in a study of shared clonotypes between healthy human individuals. The assay was immunoSEQ multiplex PCR, and TCRdb's table has in-frame clones only and misses some. The sample consists of 2 million to 2.5 million clones, 85% to 95% of them appearing once. Sequencing was done on a sample of naive CD4+ T cells from PBMCs. Subset meaning: CD45RA+ positively selected. These TCRs come from a man between 18 and 29 years old in good health. Some clones in this sample may be carry-over from other donors' samples.

CDR3 sequence (DNA): TGCGCCAGCAGCTTGTCAGCGGCTAGCGGACAAGAGACCCAGTACTTC. Its protein is CASSLSAASGQETQYF. The rearrangement links TRBV5-1 to TRBJ2-5, with TRBD2 identical over 7 bases. The CDR3 has 16 amino acids. V lost 1 base, J lost 2 bases, and 8 bases stayed unmatched. The V gene's germline CDR1 is SGHRS and CDR2 YFSETQ.

The gene calls are TRBV5-1 and TRBJ1-1, with a weak D call TRBD1 (6 bases). Germline loops: CDR1 SGHRS, CDR2 YFSETQ. The CDR3 runs 15 residues. The V end was cut by 1 base, the J end by 4 bases, with 14 bases between. The CDR3 coding sequence is TGCGCCAGCAGCTTGTACGGGGGGGCTGGCACTGAAGCTTTCTTT. It codes for CASSLYGGAGTEAFF.

The chain employs TRBV7-2 and TRBJ2-3; no reliable D call. Per germline, CDR1 SGHTA and CDR2 FQGNSA. With 7 bases removed from V and 1 base from J, the gap between germline ends came to 15 bases. This CDR3 is 15 amino acids long. The CDR3 DNA reads as TGTGCCAGCACACTTGACGGAGCCGGCACAGATACGCAGTATTTT. It specifies CASTLDGAGTDTQYF.

V usage is TRBV18 and J usage is TRBJ2-3, with D possibly matching TRBD1 (5 bases). CDR3 size: 16 residues. Germline CDR1 KGHSH, CDR2 LQKENI. V lost 0 bases to trimming and J lost 2 bases, with 12 bases between them. The CDR3 protein is CASSPPFFRDTDTQYF. The DNA for the CDR3 is TGTGCCAGCTCACCACCCTTTTTCAGGGACACAGATACGCAGTATTTT.

The chain employs TRBV7-2 and TRBJ2-7; the match to TRBD2 covers 7 bases. This CDR3 comprises 15 residues. Germline V gives CDR1 SGHTA, CDR2 FQGNSA. V was pared by 1 base and J by 0 bases, with 3 bases of the junction left unmatched. The DNA of the CDR3 is TGTGCCAGCAGCTTAGGGGGACTAACCTCCTACGAGCAGTACTTC. Translated: CASSLGGLTSYEQYF.

The rearrangement links TRBV6-6 to TRBJ2-3; the D gene is possibly TRBD2 (5 bases). CDR3 length: 13 amino acids. The V gene lost 8 bases and the J gene lost 3 bases, with 12 bases spanning the gap. Germline lookup yields CDR1 MNHNY and CDR2 SVGAGI (reference sequence). Written as DNA, the CDR3 is TGTGCCAGCGTCCCTGAGGGTACAGATACGCAGTATTTT. Its protein is CASVPEGTDTQYF.

The CDR3 DNA reads TGTGCCAGCAGCGTAGGTCGTAGCGGGAGTTCCTACAATGAGCAGTTCTTC. It is translated as CASSVGRSGSSYNEQFF. The chain combines TRBV9 with TRBJ2-1; 9 bases agree with TRBD2. Germline values: CDR1 SGDLS, CDR2 YYNGEE. The CDR3 covers 17 residues. V lost 0 bases and J lost 1; bases outside the gene matches: 5.

The chain joins TRBV28 to TRBJ1-4; 10 nucleotides agree with TRBD1. V was pared by 4 bases and J by 3 bases, with 8 bases of the junction left unmatched. The CDR3 length is 17 residues. CDR1 is MDHEN, CDR2 SYDVKM, per germline. The CDR3 DNA follows: TGTGCCAGCAGTTCCTCTCGACAGGGGGCCGCTAATGAAAAACTGTTTTTT. This translates into CASSSSRQGAANEKLFF.

The rearrangement uses TRBV20-1 and TRBJ2-5; unclear D gene. V was trimmed by 0 bases and J by 9 bases, leaving 8 bases between them. This CDR3 is 11 amino acids long. Germline assignment: CDR1 DFQATT and CDR2 SNEGSKA (reference sequence). The CDR3 nucleotides read TGCAGTGCTAGAGATCTCGGCCCCCAGTACTTC. Amino acid sequence: CSARDLGPQYF.

The gene calls are TRBV6-1 and TRBJ1-2, with 9 nucleotides matching TRBD1. The CDR3 runs to 14 residues. V shed 6 bases, J shed 8 bases, and the junction held 10 bases outside the gene matches. Germline loops: CDR1 MNHNS, CDR2 SASEGT. CDR3: CASSTPGQGFGYTF. CDR3 sequence (DNA): TGTGCCAGCAGCACCCCGGGACAGGGCTTCGGCTACACCTTC.

The J gene is TRBJ2-1, the V gene TRBV29-1; 10 positions match TRBD2. CDR1 SQVTM and CDR2 ANQGSEA come from the germline V gene. This CDR3 has 15 amino acids. Trimming removed 5 bases from V and 0 bases from J; junction bases left unmatched: 4. CDR3 loop: CSVRPSGSSYNEQFF. CDR3 sequence (DNA): TGCAGCGTTAGGCCTAGCGGGAGCTCCTACAATGAGCAGTTCTTC.

Comment on this clone: At the DNA level, this CDR3 is encoded by other sequences in the same sample as well. The chain recombines TRBV27 with TRBJ1-4, with D perhaps matching TRBD1 (5 bases). Germline lookup yields CDR1 MNHEY and CDR2 SMNVEV (reference sequence). The CDR3 is made up of 14 amino acids. Trimming stripped 5 bases from V and 0 bases from J, with 7 bases between. The CDR3 reads CASSGTATNEKLFF. CDR3 in DNA: TGTGCCAGCAGTGGGACGGCAACTAATGAAAAACTGTTTTTT.

A note on this clone: Other DNA sequences in this specimen translate into the identical CDR3. The chain employs TRBV28 and TRBJ1-1; TRBD1 aligns across 11 bases. CDR3 length equals 15 residues. In germline, CDR1 is MDHEN, CDR2 SYDVKM. V trimming: 5 bases; J trimming: 3 bases; junction bases outside the gene matches: 5. The CDR3 nucleotides are TGTGCCAGCAGTGGACAGGGGGCCGGAGACACTGAAGCTTTCTTT. This codes for CASSGQGAGDTEAFF.

V is TRBV30 and J is TRBJ1-5, with TRBD1 matching over 10 bases. Per germline, CDR1 GTSNPN and CDR2 SVGIG (reference sequence). V lost 2 bases and J lost 3; bases outside the gene matches: 10. CDR3 size: 17 residues. In DNA, the CDR3 is TGTGCCTGGAGTATTTCGAGGACAGGGGGGTACAATCAGCCCCAGCATTTT. Translating gives CAWSISRTGGYNQPQHF.

The chain employs TRBV6-5 and TRBJ2-7; 8 nucleotides align to TRBD2. The CDR3 loop spans 15 amino acids. V was clipped by 5 bases and J by 0 bases; unmatched bases: 6. Germline lookup yields CDR1 MNHEY and CDR2 SVGAGI. In DNA form, the CDR3 reads TGTGCCAGCAGTCCCCTCGGGACTAGCTCCTACGAGCAGTACTTC. It is translated as CASSPLGTSSYEQYF.

This chain joins TRBV5-1 and TRBJ2-1; TRBD2 is a possible D gene (6 bases). V lost 5 bases to trimming and J lost 5 bases, with 17 bases between them. The CDR3 consists of 15 residues. Germline CDR1 and CDR2: SGHRS and YFSETQ. The CDR3, as DNA: TGCGCCAGCAGATCGAAAGCGGGCGGCGACAATGAGCAGTTCTTC. This encodes CASRSKAGGDNEQFF.

J is TRBJ1-4 and V is TRBV28; unclear D gene. CDR1 and CDR2 (germline): MDHEN, SYDVKM. The length of the CDR3 is 15 residues. V gave up 4 bases and J gave up 7 bases, with 16 bases separating them. The CDR3 reads CASSSDLQRAEKLFF. CDR3 DNA sequence: TGTGCCAGCAGTTCCGATCTACAGCGAGCTGAAAAACTGTTTTTT.

The CDR3 coding sequence is TGCAGCGTTGAAACCCATCCGACAGGGGGCACCGGGGAGCTGTTTTTT. This codes for CSVETHPTGGTGELFF. The V call is TRBV29-1, the J call TRBJ2-2, with 9 bases that match TRBD1. This CDR3 has 16 residues. J lost 4 bases, V lost 2 bases, and 8 bases had no gene match. Per the germline V gene, CDR1 is SQVTM and CDR2 is ANQGSEA.

For the CDR3, the DNA is TGTGCCAGCAGTTACTCAGTGGGGGGGAGTGAGCAGTATTTT. Residues: CASSYSVGGSEQYF. This chain uses TRBV6-5 with TRBJ2-3, with 7 bases that match TRBD2. Germline CDR1 is MNHEY and CDR2 is SVGAGI. This CDR3 has 14 residues. V lost 0 bases, J lost 11 bases, and 8 bases stayed unmatched.

The V and J genes are TRBV7-3 and TRBJ2-1, with D perhaps TRBD2 (5 bases). This CDR3 is built from 14 residues. Germline V lookup: CDR1 SGHTA, CDR2 FQGTGA. V was trimmed by 3 bases and J by 8 bases, leaving 14 bases between them. CDR3 sequence: CASSLAGAGDEQFF. The CDR3 nucleotides are TGTGCCAGCAGCTTGGCCGGTGCCGGGGATGAGCAGTTCTTC.

The chain combines TRBV19 with TRBJ2-7; 7 nucleotides line up with TRBD1. The CDR3 covers 14 residues. Trimming took 3 bases from V and 1 from J; bases not matched to a gene: 3. Germline V lookup: CDR1 LNHDA, CDR2 SQIVND (reference sequence). The DNA for the CDR3 is TGTGCCAGTAGTATGGGGACAGTTTCCTACGAGCAGTACTTC. Its protein is CASSMGTVSYEQYF.

This CDR3 reads CASSPGQGSRETQYF. The CDR3, as DNA: TGTGCCAGCTCACCAGGACAGGGGTCTAGGGAGACCCAGTACTTC. This rearrangement joins TRBV18 to TRBJ2-5; 9 bases line up with TRBD1. Germline CDR1 reads KGHSH; CDR2 reads LQKENI. V shed 2 bases, J shed 5 bases, and the junction held 6 bases outside the gene matches. The CDR3 length is 15 residues.

With respect to this clone: This sample also contains other DNA sequences that code for the same CDR3. The chain has TRBV7-2 and TRBJ1-3; the D is unclear. CDR3 size: 14 residues. Between the trimmed V and J ends, which lost 4 bases and 1 base, there was a span of 8 bases. Germline V gene lookup returns CDR1 SGHTA and CDR2 FQGNSA. The CDR3 coding sequence is TGTGCCAGCAGCTCAGGCGGGTCTGGAAACACCATATATTTT. Its translation is CASSSGGSGNTIYF.

With regard to this clone: The same CDR3 is also encoded by other DNA sequences in this sample. The rearrangement links TRBV6-5 to TRBJ2-1, with 8 bases that match TRBD2. After removal of 6 bases from V and 0 bases from J, the junction contained 4 bases not matched to a gene. CDR3 length equals 15 residues. CDR1 and CDR2 from the germline V gene are MNHEY and SVGAGI. The CDR3: CASSLSGGSYNEQFF. The DNA for the CDR3 is TGTGCCAGCAGCCTAAGCGGGGGCTCCTACAATGAGCAGTTCTTC.

V gene TRBV7-8 combines with J gene TRBJ1-2, with D possibly TRBD1 on 5 matching bases. V was pared by 3 bases and J by 4 bases, with 9 bases between. Germline V gives CDR1 SGHVS, CDR2 FQNEAQ. CDR3 size: 13 residues. The CDR3 spells CASSLAGGYGYTF. Written as DNA, the CDR3 is TGTGCCAGCAGCTTGGCCGGGGGCTATGGCTACACCTTC.

CDR3 protein: CASPPTSGSFGEQFF. The CDR3 bases are TGTGCCAGCCCTCCAACTAGCGGGAGTTTCGGTGAGCAGTTCTTC. The chain uses TRBV18 and TRBJ2-1; TRBD2 matches at 11 bases. V lost 8 bases, J lost 9 bases, and 12 bases stayed unmatched. This CDR3 has 15 residues. From germline, CDR1 is KGHSH and CDR2 LQKENI.

V and J are TRBV11-2 and TRBJ2-5; D call uncertain. The CDR3 covers 13 residues. The germline CDR1 and CDR2 sequences are SGHAT and FQNNGV. The V and J ends lost 5 bases and 5 bases respectively, with 12 bases between them. In DNA, the CDR3 is TGTGCCAGCAGCCTGAGGAGCGAGGAGACCCAGTACTTC. Translated, it gives CASSLRSEETQYF.

The V gene is TRBV28, the J gene TRBJ1-1; D gene unclear. The CDR3 sequence is 14 residues long. V was pared by 2 bases and J by 5 bases, with 12 bases between. Germline-derived CDR1 and CDR2 are MDHEN and SYDVKM. Here the CDR3 DNA reads TGTGCCAGCAGTTTAAAAGGTACCCCGACTGAAGCTTTCTTT. Its translation is CASSLKGTPTEAFF.

This chain links TRBV7-9 with TRBJ1-1; D may be TRBD1 (6 bases). V was clipped by 2 bases and J by 11 bases, with 15 bases between them. Germline CDR1 and CDR2: SEHNR and FQNEAQ (reference sequence). The CDR3 extends over 13 amino acids. The CDR3 loop is CASSLYSGVDAFF. The CDR3 DNA reads TGTGCCAGCAGCTTATATTCAGGGGTGGACGCTTTCTTT. The full variable domain, completed using reference TRBV7-9 and TRBJ1-1, is DTGVSQNPRHKITKRGQNVTFRCDPISEHNRLYWYRQTLGQGPEFLTYFQNEAQLEKSRLLSDRFSAERPKGSFSTLEIQRTEQGDSAMYLCASSLYSGVDAFFGQGTRLTVV.

The V call is TRBV28, the J call TRBJ1-1; TRBD1 matches at 8 bases. In germline, CDR1 is MDHEN, CDR2 SYDVKM. J was trimmed by 1 base and V by 6 bases; bases with no gene match: 10. This CDR3 comprises 16 residues. The CDR3: CASSLAGTGSNTEAFF. DNA for the CDR3: TGTGCCAGCAGCCTCGCCGGGACAGGATCGAACACTGAAGCTTTCTTT.

The chain couples TRBV6-1 to TRBJ2-5, with TRBD1 matching 8 bases. The CDR3 has 15 residues. V lost 1 base, J lost 5 bases, and 6 bases stayed unmatched. Germline values: CDR1 MNHNS, CDR2 SASEGT. The CDR3 loop is CASSEDPGGDETQYF. CDR3 coding DNA: TGTGCCAGCAGTGAAGACCCAGGGGGCGATGAGACCCAGTACTTC.

The CDR3 nucleotides are TGTGCCACAGGCAAGCGGGAGAAATACGAGCAGTACTTC. This codes for CATGKREKYEQYF. J is TRBJ2-7 and V is TRBV7-2; 8 bases line up with TRBD2. CDR1 SGHTA and CDR2 FQGNSA come from the germline V gene. V shed 10 bases and J 4 bases; nucleotides not matched to a gene: 9. The CDR3 extends over 13 amino acids.